This TCR beta chain was captured in a study of blood T cell repertoires in COVID-19. Across the whole study: Donors in the United States, Italy and Spain gave samples during acute or convalescent COVID-19. Sources were T cells, B-cell-depleted T cells, or PBMCs; the material itself was cDNA or gDNA.

Per the original methods: How many nucleated cells were present was estimated from reference gene primer amplification. The protocol was immunoSEQ multiplex PCR, while the TCRdb copy is restricted to in-frame clones and leaves out a portion. That table supplies the V and J calls and clone size; D and trimming were determined from the DNA. In the table there are about 23,000 clones, about nine tenths of which are singletons. Germline CDR1 PRHDT, CDR2 FYEKMQ (reference sequence). V was pared by 5 bases and J by 7 bases, with 5 bases of the junction left unmatched. This CDR3 has 14 residues. Sequencing was done on a sample of peripheral blood. The chain combines TRBV13 with TRBJ2-4, with 10 bases fitting TRBD1. This receptor was taken from a man between 65 and 80 years old in a cohort sampled during active COVID-19. CDR3 DNA sequence: TGTGCCAGCAGCGGCCGGGACAGGGGTAACATTCAGTACTTC. Translated, it gives CASSGRDRGNIQYF.